The 31 T cell receptor beta chains presented below share a single source sample, sequenced in a study of T cells after yellow fever vaccination. TCRdb fed the 5' RACE reads into MiXCR, producing one record per CDR3 protein. This sample has 450,000 to 550,000 distinct CDR3 sequences; over 15% occur once, and the top ten carry approximately 15%. The material was PBMCs, obtained 15 days after the yellow fever booster vaccination. The receptor source for this set is a man aged 30 to 39 who received the YFV17D yellow fever vaccine.

This clonotype was observed a few times. The chain links TRBV7-2 to TRBJ2-5; no reliable D call. Between the trimmed V and J ends, which lost 3 bases and 5 bases, there was a span of 10 bases. Per germline, CDR1 SGHTA and CDR2 FQGNSA. The CDR3 has 13 residues. The CDR3 bases are TGTGCCAGCAGCTTTATTCAACAGGAGACCCAGTACTTC. Translating it yields CASSFIQQETQYF. Using reference TRBV7-2 and TRBJ2-5 for the parts outside the CDR3, the full variable domain is GAGVSQSPSNKVTEKGKDVELRCDPISGHTALYWYRQSLGQGLEFLIYFQGNSAPDKSGLPSDRFSAERTGGSVSTLTIQRTQQEDSAVYLCASSFIQQETQYFGPGTRLLVL.

The rearrangement links TRBV20-1 to TRBJ1-5; D unresolved. V gave up 3 bases and J gave up 3 bases, with 9 bases separating them. The CDR3 totals 13 residues. CDR1 and CDR2 from the germline V gene are DFQATT and SNEGSKA (reference sequence). For the CDR3, the DNA is TGCAGTGCTAGGCAAACCACCAATCAGCCCCAGCATTTT. Residues: CSARQTTNQPQHF.

The V and J genes are TRBV12-3 or TRBV12-4 and TRBJ2-3; 9 bases match TRBD2. CDR3 length equals 14 residues. V lost 7 bases to trimming and J lost 6 bases; unmatched junction nucleotides: 8. CDR3 DNA sequence: TGTGCCAGCACTTCCGGGACTAGCAAGGATACGCAGTATTTT. This translates into CASTSGTSKDTQYF.

This clonotype has a handful of counts. The V call is TRBV7-9, the J call TRBJ2-5; D gene uncertain. Germline V gene lookup returns CDR1 SEHNR and CDR2 FQNEAQ (reference sequence). Trimming cost V 1 base and J 2 bases, with 11 bases left between them. The CDR3 has 15 residues. The CDR3 spells CASSLGLLVQETQYF. CDR3 bases: TGTGCCAGCAGCTTAGGGCTACTCGTACAAGAGACCCAGTACTTC.

This clonotype was detected a few times. The V and J genes are TRBV20-1 and TRBJ2-3; D is tentatively TRBD1 or TRBD2 (5 bases each). Trimming stripped 3 bases from V and 2 bases from J, with 12 bases between. The germline V gene encodes CDR1 DFQATT and CDR2 SNEGSKA (reference sequence). This CDR3 contains 14 residues. The CDR3, as DNA: TGCAGTGCTAGGGGGGTCTACCACACAGATACGCAGTATTTT. Its protein product is CSARGVYHTDTQYF.

This clonotype was seen only a few times. The chain uses TRBV20-1 and TRBJ2-1, with 10 bases that match TRBD2. The CDR3 spans 17 residues. Trimming took 3 bases from V and 6 from J; bases not matched to a gene: 14. The germline gives CDR1 DFQATT, CDR2 SNEGSKA (reference sequence). For the CDR3, the DNA is TGCAGTGCTAGGAGGGCACTAGCGGGAAATTTGGGCAATGAGCAGTTCTTC. Protein sequence: CSARRALAGNLGNEQFF.

This clonotype occurred a few times. The chain joins TRBV11-2 to TRBJ2-7; D possibly corresponds to TRBD2 (7 bases). Per germline, CDR1 SGHAT and CDR2 FQNNGV. Trimming stripped 2 bases from V and 0 bases from J, with 14 bases between. The CDR3 loop spans 16 amino acids. CDR3 bases: TGTGCCAGCAGCTTACAAGGGGGGGCAGTCTCCTACGAGCAGTACTTC. Encoded protein: CASSLQGGAVSYEQYF.

The table lists this clonotype with a few counts. The chain carries TRBV7-9 and TRBJ2-3; TRBD2 matches at 9 bases. This CDR3 contains 16 residues. Germline V gene data show CDR1 as SEHNR and CDR2 as FQNEAQ (reference sequence). V lost 4 bases to trimming and J lost 2 bases; unmatched junction nucleotides: 7. The CDR3 region is CASSSRLAEHTDTQYF. The CDR3 nucleotides read TGTGCCAGCAGCTCGCGACTAGCGGAGCACACAGATACGCAGTATTTT.

The chain recombines TRBV4-2 with TRBJ2-1, with 7 nucleotides matching TRBD2. The V and J ends lost 0 bases and 4 bases, in that order; junction bases with no gene match: 3. Germline CDR1 is LGHNA and CDR2 is YNFKEQ. The CDR3 extends over 15 amino acids. The CDR3, as DNA: TGTGCCAGCAGCCAAGAGCGGGGGATATACAATGAGCAGTTCTTC. Its translation is CASSQERGIYNEQFF.

This clonotype was detected once. This chain uses TRBV7-2 with TRBJ2-1; tentatively, D is TRBD2 (5 bases). Looked up from germline, CDR1 is SGHTA and CDR2 is FQGNSA. V was cut by 1 base and J by 2 bases, with 9 bases left in between. The CDR3 extends over 15 amino acids. CDR3 in amino acids: CASSLDQEAYNEQFF. In DNA form, the CDR3 reads TGTGCCAGCAGCTTAGATCAGGAGGCCTACAATGAGCAGTTCTTC. Drawing the rest from reference TRBV7-2 and TRBJ2-1, the complete variable domain is GAGVSQSPSNKVTEKGKDVELRCDPISGHTALYWYRQSLGQGLEFLIYFQGNSAPDKSGLPSDRFSAERTGGSVSTLTIQRTQQEDSAVYLCASSLDQEAYNEQFFGPGTRLTVL.

The V and J genes are TRBV27 and TRBJ1-1; unclear D gene. Per germline, CDR1 MNHEY and CDR2 SMNVEV (reference sequence). V dropped 6 bases and J dropped 4 bases, with 15 bases sitting between them. The CDR3 runs to 14 residues. The CDR3 is CASRNDLKVTEAFF. For the CDR3, the DNA is TGTGCCAGCAGAAACGACCTAAAAGTCACTGAAGCTTTCTTT.

V is TRBV25-1 and J is TRBJ2-5, with 10 bases identical to TRBD1. The CDR3 is 14 amino acids. With 4 bases clipped from V and 5 bases from J, the junction kept 4 bases outside the gene matches. Germline V gene data show CDR1 as MGHDK and CDR2 as SYGVNS. CDR3 amino acids: CASSAGTGVETQYF. The CDR3 nucleotides read TGTGCCAGCAGTGCAGGGACAGGGGTGGAGACCCAGTACTTC.

The rearrangement joins TRBV7-9 to TRBJ1-2; 7 nucleotides match TRBD1. Germline lookup yields CDR1 SEHNR and CDR2 FQNEAQ (reference sequence). V was clipped by 5 bases and J by 7 bases; unmatched bases: 10. CDR3 length equals 14 residues. CDR3: CASSPQGGMVGYTF. CDR3 nucleotide sequence: TGTGCCAGCAGCCCCCAGGGGGGGATGGTTGGCTACACCTTC.

The chain employs TRBV6-1 and TRBJ2-7; D tentatively fits TRBD1 or TRBD2 (5 bases each). The CDR3 spans 14 residues. Trimming cost V 5 bases and J 9 bases, with 20 bases left between them. Germline V gene lookup returns CDR1 MNHNS and CDR2 SASEGT. The DNA for the CDR3 is TGTGCCAGCAGTACCTGGGACGAGACGTTTGCGCAGTACTTC. Translated: CASSTWDETFAQYF.

This clonotype was found a few times. The chain links TRBV27 to TRBJ2-1; 11 bases fit TRBD2. The CDR3 consists of 16 residues. Germline CDR1 and CDR2: MNHEY and SMNVEV (reference sequence). Trimming removed 0 bases from V and 6 bases from J; junction bases left unmatched: 4. CDR3 DNA: TGTGCCAGCAGTTTATCCGGACTAGCGGGCCCCAATGAGCAGTTCTTC. As protein: CASSLSGLAGPNEQFF.

The CDR3 DNA sequence: TGCAGTGCTAGGCCTAACTATGGCTACACCTTC. It encodes CSARPNYGYTF. The genes are TRBV20-1 and TRBJ1-2; D remains ambiguous. CDR1 and CDR2 from the germline V gene are DFQATT and SNEGSKA (reference sequence). The V end was cut by 3 bases, the J end by 0 bases, with 2 bases between. The CDR3 is 11 amino acids.

This clonotype was seen a few times. The chain links TRBV10-2 to TRBJ2-5; TRBD2 is a possible D gene (6 bases). The germline CDR1 and CDR2 sequences are WSHSY and SAAADI. Trimming pared 7 bases from V and 3 bases from J, leaving 12 bases between. This CDR3 has 13 amino acids. The CDR3 region is CASTPSGEETQYF. In nucleotides, the CDR3 is TGCGCCAGCACCCCGTCGGGAGAAGAGACCCAGTACTTC.

This rearrangement joins TRBV4-3 to TRBJ1-5; no reliable D call. CDR1 and CDR2 (germline): LGHNA, YSLEER. Trimming removed 0 bases from V and 0 bases from J, with 18 bases in between. CDR3 length: 19 amino acids. Here the CDR3 reads CASSQEVREEGYSNQPQHF. CDR3 nucleotide sequence: TGCGCCAGCAGCCAAGAAGTCCGAGAGGAGGGCTATAGCAATCAGCCCCAGCATTTT.

The table lists this clonotype with a count of one. This chain joins TRBV7-9 and TRBJ2-2, with 8 bases aligning to TRBD2. The germline V gene has CDR1 SEHNR and CDR2 FQNEAQ (reference sequence). V lost 7 bases to trimming and J lost 6 bases; unmatched junction nucleotides: 7. The CDR3 runs 14 residues. The CDR3 coding sequence is TGTGCCAGCATCCTTAGCGGGAAATCCGGGGAGCTGTTTTTT. It yields the protein CASILSGKSGELFF.

This sequence joins TRBV7-2 and TRBJ2-2; TRBD2 might be the D (5 bases). The CDR3 contains 14 residues. The V and J ends lost 4 bases and 4 bases respectively, with 10 bases between them. Germline V CDR1 and CDR2: SGHTA, FQGNSA. As DNA, the CDR3 is TGTGCCAGCAGCTCCTCGCGGGTCACCGGGGAGCTGTTTTTT. The encoded protein is CASSSSRVTGELFF.

This chain joins TRBV4-3 and TRBJ1-6; D call uncertain. Germline lookup yields CDR1 LGHNA and CDR2 YSLEER. V shed 0 bases and J shed 10 bases, with 19 bases lying between them. The CDR3 runs to 17 residues. The CDR3 here is CASSQEQYLGNGSPLHF. The CDR3 nucleotides are TGCGCCAGCAGCCAAGAACAGTATCTGGGGAACGGCTCACCCCTCCACTTT.

This clonotype was observed a few times. V gene TRBV4-3 combines with J gene TRBJ2-1; 9 bases match TRBD2. Germline CDR1 and CDR2: LGHNA and YSLEER. This CDR3 spans 16 amino acids. Trimming removed 7 bases from V and 8 bases from J; junction bases left unmatched: 15. Here the CDR3 DNA reads TGCGCCAGCACCCCCACGTCTGTAGCGGGAGTGGATGAGCAGTTCTTC. Its protein product is CASTPTSVAGVDEQFF.

The V gene is TRBV5-1, the J gene TRBJ1-1; perhaps TRBD1 as D (5 bases). The CDR3 contains 16 residues. Germline CDR1 and CDR2: SGHRS and YFSETQ. Trimming removed 2 bases at V and 0 bases at J, with 14 bases between. CDR3 region: CASSLGAAALNTEAFF. For the CDR3, the DNA is TGCGCCAGCAGCTTAGGGGCCGCGGCTTTGAACACTGAAGCTTTCTTT.

The rearrangement uses TRBV7-9 and TRBJ1-1; D might be TRBD1 (5 bases). This CDR3 spans 15 amino acids. V was clipped by 4 bases and J by 0 bases, with 12 bases between them. Germline-derived CDR1 and CDR2 are SEHNR and FQNEAQ (reference sequence). This chain's CDR3 is CASSSDGGVNTEAFF. CDR3 bases: TGTGCCAGCAGCTCCGACGGGGGGGTGAACACTGAAGCTTTCTTT.

The V and J genes are TRBV20-1 and TRBJ1-5; D is unclear. The CDR3 has 18 residues. CDR1 DFQATT and CDR2 SNEGSKA come from the germline V gene (reference sequence). The ends were cut back, 0 bases at V and 0 bases at J, with 18 bases in the middle. This chain's CDR3 is CSARDVRSSLGSNQPQHF. CDR3 in DNA: TGCAGTGCTAGAGACGTCCGTTCGTCTTTGGGTAGCAATCAGCCCCAGCATTTT.

This clonotype came up a few times. The genes are TRBV29-1 and TRBJ2-1, with 8 bases fitting TRBD2. There are 14 residues in the CDR3. V shed 1 base and J 9 bases; nucleotides not matched to a gene: 8. The germline V gene has CDR1 SQVTM and CDR2 ANQGSEA. CDR3 coding DNA: TGCAGCGTTGAAGGGGGGGGCGGGAGGTTTGAGCAGTTCTTC. Amino acid sequence: CSVEGGGGRFEQFF.

V gene TRBV18 combines with J gene TRBJ1-6; weak D call: TRBD1 (6 bases). Germline-derived CDR1 and CDR2 are KGHSH and LQKENI. The CDR3 is 16 amino acids. V gave up 2 bases and J gave up 10 bases, with 18 bases separating them. CDR3 region: CASSPRWDTQASPLHF. DNA for the CDR3: TGTGCCAGCTCACCAAGATGGGACACCCAGGCCTCACCCCTCCACTTT.

This clonotype was detected only a few times. J is TRBJ2-3 and V is TRBV7-2; TRBD2 matches 10 bases. V shed 1 base and J 6 bases; nucleotides not matched to a gene: 4. CDR3 length: 15 residues. Germline V lookup: CDR1 SGHTA, CDR2 FQGNSA. CDR3 in DNA: TGTGCCAGCAGCTTAGAAAGACTAGCGGGTGATACGCAGTATTTT. Translating it yields CASSLERLAGDTQYF.

The V gene is TRBV20-1, the J gene TRBJ1-1, with a possible D match to TRBD1 (5 bases). V was trimmed by 1 base and J by 1 base, leaving 13 bases between them. Germline loops: CDR1 DFQATT, CDR2 SNEGSKA (reference sequence). This CDR3 has 15 residues. The CDR3 nucleotides read TGCAGTGCTAGAGCGGGGGGATTATGGAACACTGAAGCTTTCTTT. Translation gives CSARAGGLWNTEAFF.

The chain recombines TRBV12-3 or TRBV12-4 with TRBJ2-5, with 7 bases that match TRBD2. V lost 8 bases and J lost 5; bases outside the gene matches: 14. This CDR3 comprises 15 residues. CDR3 coding DNA: TGTGCCAGCTCTCTCTCTTGGGAGGGCATCGAGACCCAGTACTTC. It encodes CASSLSWEGIETQYF.

This clonotype came up a few times. This CDR3 reads CASTRDPGELFF. CDR3 sequence (DNA): TGTGCCAGCACACGGGACCCCGGGGAGCTGTTTTTT. This chain links TRBV6-1 with TRBJ2-2, with D possibly called TRBD1 or TRBD2 (5 bases each). The V end was cut by 7 bases, the J end by 6 bases, with 9 bases between. This CDR3 has 12 amino acids. Germline CDR1 is MNHNS and CDR2 is SASEGT.